What follows is one T cell receptor (beta chain) and its context. The data belong to a study of blood T cell repertoires in COVID-19. Study-wide context: The United States, Italy and Spain supplied acute and convalescent COVID-19 samples.

This CDR3 spans 17 amino acids. Germline V gene data show CDR1 as SGHDT and CDR2 as YYEEEE. V was pared by 4 bases and J by 8 bases, with 11 bases of the junction left unmatched. Per the authors' pipeline: Nucleated cell counts were estimated from reference gene primer amplification. The data were produced by immunoSEQ multiplex PCR, yet TCRdb's version contains in-frame clones alone and is incomplete. V, J and clone size are taken as reported in that table, and D and trimming were inferred from the DNA itself. The sample has a few hundred thousand clones, around 89% seen once. The sample consisted of peripheral blood. The chain employs TRBV5-6 and TRBJ1-6; the match to TRBD1 covers 11 bases. This receptor was obtained from a woman aged 25 to 39 who had recovered from COVID-19. The CDR3 protein is CASSRPGTGGVYSPLHF. CDR3 bases: TGTGCCAGCAGCCGTCCCGGGACAGGGGGAGTATATTCACCCCTCCACTTT.